This is a list of T cell receptor beta chains from one sample in a study of brain T cells in children with intractable seizures. TCRdb keeps only in-frame clones here, not all; method: immunoSEQ multiplex PCR. The data contain 110,000 or so clones, 90% to 95% of them singletons. Sequencing was performed on peripheral blood, taken at surgery. The receptor source for this set is a boy younger than two with hemimegalencephaly and intractable seizures. Each CDR3 is given with its conserved first and last residue.

>TRBV27
CASSLTQTSGSNNEQFF
>TRBV4-1
CASRPYSNSPLHF
>TRBV27
CASSLVSASGVRDEQYF
>TRBV5-4
CASSLWGLAGEKQFF
>TRBV29-1
CSVELEVTEAFF
>TRBV7-6
CASRSGQGSEKLFF
>TRBV21-1
CASSKDTGGSNQPQHF
>TRBV28
CASSFGRGSREQYF
>TRBV19
CASSILSNEKLFF
>TRBV28
CASSSQGAYNQPQHF
>TRBV28
CASGIAFRSTDTQYF
>TRBV3-1/TRBV3-2
CASSQVGGPYEQYF
>TRBV6-2/TRBV6-3
CASSNRVGTEAFF
>TRBV5-6
CASTETGAAFF
>TRBV2
CASRPGWDSPLHF
>TRBV4-2
CASSTMDHNEKLFF
>TRBV5-1
CASSLAGPNTEAFF
>TRBV28
CASSLSGNTIYF
>TRBV27
CASGITGVDGYTF
>TRBV27
CASSTWTGGTEAFF
>TRBV27
CASREGTASGNTIYF
>TRBV14
CASSPLRGDVAYNEQFF
>TRBV4-3
CASSHSRGYEQYF
>TRBV30
CAWSGSSLRNTQYF
>TRBV28
CASRRGGPSNTEAFF
>TRBV7-3
CASSLGRGSDNSPLHF
>TRBV7-8
CASSFGLAGAYEQYF
>TRBV10-3
CAISEYWLPTSGRPTDTQYF
>TRBV18
CASSPLPGQGRNSPLHF
>TRBV5-1
CASSLTGSTDTQYF
>TRBV19
CASSTRATGGSSSGANVLTF
>TRBV27
CASSFVGLSSYNEQFF
>TRBV7-3
CASSLTRLGREGEQYF
>TRBV19
CASSKGGQGAGYTF
>TRBV15
CATAWDVRETGELFF
>TRBV6-2/TRBV6-3
CASSYGRGGDQPQHF
>TRBV19
CASSGLAGGYEQYF
>TRBV11-2
CASSAGVHSYEQYF
>TRBV15
CATSSTSGRIAPETQYF
>TRBV7-3
CASSPSTSQGVEQYF
>TRBV12-3/TRBV12-4
CASSGTFQETQYF
>TRBV5-4
CASSWPVTGELFF
>TRBV7-2
CASISDPHNEQFF
>TRBV7-8
CASSLAPGWGYTF
>TRBV6-5
CASSYRAWGPGYF
>TRBV5-4
CASSSDRRTEAFF
>TRBV9
CASSVGSSGGETQYF
>TRBV19
CASSAQGASQPQHF
>TRBV20-1
CSAMGGYEQYF
>TRBV5-4
CASSPRADPTNYGYTF
>TRBV4-2
CASSPQTSGSYNEQFF
>TRBV28
CASSPLGPDTQYF
>TRBV28
CASSYPLTTETNEKLFF
>TRBV5-1
CASSFHPLTTGPYNEQFF
>TRBV7-2
CASSLRKGTEAFF